These 15 T cell receptor beta chains originate from one sample sequenced in a study of T-cell reconstitution after alpha-beta-depleted transplantation in children. Preparing the TCRbeta library involved the use of unique molecular identifiers. Using its own MiXCR run on the PCR reads, TCRdb lists one record per CDR3 protein. Counted here are about 460,000 distinct CDR3 sequences, over 9.5% occurring once; the ten biggest clones make up around 2.2%. Material: PBMCs, obtained before TCRalphabeta/CD19-depleted stem cell transplant. All receptors derive from a child between 2 and 9 years old with inherited bone marrow failure, due to receive a stem cell transplant.

This clonotype was picked up many times. J is TRBJ2-7 and V is TRBV5-1; tentative D call: TRBD1 (5 bases). The V end lost 2 bases, the J end lost 2 bases, and 11 bases lay between the germline ends. Germline CDR1 is SGHRS and CDR2 is YFSETQ. The CDR3 extends over 14 amino acids. The CDR3 sequence is CASSFFVRAYEQYF. In DNA form, the CDR3 reads TGCGCCAGCAGCTTTTTCGTCAGGGCCTACGAGCAGTACTTC.

This clonotype showed up many times. The chain has TRBV6-5 and TRBJ2-1; D may be TRBD1 or TRBD2 (5 bases each). The germline gives CDR1 MNHEY, CDR2 SVGAGI. This CDR3 comprises 16 residues. V dropped 0 bases and J dropped 9 bases, with 18 bases sitting between them. The CDR3 nucleotides read TGTGCCAGCAGTTACTCGCTGGGGACCGCTTCGTTTGAGCAGTTCTTC. This codes for CASSYSLGTASFEQFF.

This clonotype has ten or more counts. This sequence joins TRBV20-1 and TRBJ2-2, with D unclear. CDR3 length: 13 amino acids. From germline, CDR1 is DFQATT and CDR2 SNEGSKA (reference sequence). Trimming cost V 5 bases and J 1 base, with 8 bases left between them. The CDR3 region has the DNA TGCAGTGCTGATGGAAGGAACACCGGGGAGCTGTTTTTT. Translating it yields CSADGRNTGELFF.

This clonotype was detected many times. V gene TRBV12-3 or TRBV12-4 combines with J gene TRBJ2-7; TRBD2 matches at 9 bases. CDR3 size: 15 residues. The ends lost 8 bases at V and 2 bases at J; junction bases unmatched: 10. The CDR3 sequence: CASSEGLAVPYEQYF. CDR3 in DNA: TGTGCCAGCTCAGAGGGACTAGCAGTTCCCTACGAGCAGTACTTC.

This clonotype was found many times. V and J are TRBV29-1 and TRBJ2-7; 7 nucleotides align to TRBD2. The CDR3 loop spans 14 amino acids. CDR1 SQVTM and CDR2 ANQGSEA come from the germline V gene. J lost 0 bases, V lost 7 bases, and 9 bases had no gene match. CDR3 DNA: TGCAGCGCTCTAGGACTAGAAAGCTCCTACGAGCAGTACTTC. Amino acid sequence: CSALGLESSYEQYF.

There are a few counts of this clonotype. This chain uses TRBV6-5 with TRBJ2-1; 8 bases line up with TRBD2. The V gene end was trimmed by 6 bases and the J gene end by 9 bases; junction bases not matched to a gene: 7. This CDR3 spans 13 amino acids. CDR1 and CDR2 from the germline V gene are MNHEY and SVGAGI. CDR3 sequence: CASRRGLAGEQFF. In DNA, the CDR3 is TGTGCCAGCAGACGCGGACTAGCTGGTGAGCAGTTCTTC.

Many counts were recorded for this clonotype. V and J are TRBV20-1 and TRBJ1-5, with D uncertain. This CDR3 has 14 residues. V lost 1 base and J lost 2, with 9 bases in between. In germline, CDR1 is DFQATT, CDR2 SNEGSKA (reference sequence). CDR3 coding DNA: TGCAGTGCTAGAGCAGGAAATCGCAATCAGCCCCAGCATTTT. Protein product: CSARAGNRNQPQHF.

A remark on this clonotype: This may arise from a read error, as a much more abundant clone is one base away. V gene TRBV25-1 combines with J gene TRBJ2-7, with a weak D call TRBD1 (6 bases). Trimming stripped 6 bases from V and 2 bases from J, with 11 bases between. CDR3 length: 13 amino acids. Germline loops: CDR1 MGHDK, CDR2 SYGVNS. As DNA, the CDR3 is TGTGCCAGCAGGTCGACAGGCACCTACGAGCAGTACTTC. Protein: CASRSTGTYEQYF.

This clonotype appeared many times. Here the CDR3 reads CASSYSMLQNKETQYF. Written as DNA, the CDR3 is TGTGCCAGCAGTTACTCGATGTTACAGAACAAAGAGACCCAGTACTTC. The V call is TRBV6-5, the J call TRBJ2-5, with D unclear. The germline gives CDR1 MNHEY, CDR2 SVGAGI. V was trimmed by 0 bases and J by 3 bases, leaving 14 bases between them. CDR3 length: 16 residues.

There are many counts of this clonotype. This sequence joins TRBV24-1 and TRBJ2-4, with no clear D. CDR1 and CDR2 from the germline V gene are KGHDR and SFDVKD. Trimming removed 4 bases from V and 0 bases from J, with 9 bases in between. The CDR3 totals 15 residues. The DNA of the CDR3 is TGTGCCACCAGTGACGGTAGACTAGCCAAAAACATTCAGTACTTC. It encodes CATSDGRLAKNIQYF.

There are many counts of this clonotype. The genes are TRBV10-3 and TRBJ2-3; D remains ambiguous. This CDR3 has 11 residues. Trimming shortened V by 10 bases and J by 5 bases, and 10 bases separated the two germline ends. CDR1 and CDR2 from the germline V gene are ENHRY and SYGVKD. The CDR3 sequence is CATDRRDTQYF. In DNA, the CDR3 is TGTGCCACCGACCGAAGAGATACGCAGTATTTT.

The chain employs TRBV7-2 and TRBJ2-3; D uncertain. The V end lost 1 base, the J end lost 4 bases, and 18 bases lay between the germline ends. Germline V gene data show CDR1 as SGHTA and CDR2 as FQGNSA. CDR3 length: 17 residues. The CDR3 DNA follows: TGTGCCAGCAGCTTAGTGAGCAGCTCCTTGTCCGCAGATACGCAGTATTTT. Translating gives CASSLVSSSLSADTQYF.

This clonotype has ten or more counts. The chain couples TRBV5-1 to TRBJ1-1, with TRBD1 matching 7 bases. J lost 4 bases, V lost 4 bases, and 10 bases had no gene match. The CDR3 extends over 15 amino acids. Germline V lookup: CDR1 SGHRS, CDR2 YFSETQ. CDR3 DNA: TGCGCCAGCAGCCTCGTTCACAGGGGTGGCACTGAAGCTTTCTTT. This encodes CASSLVHRGGTEAFF.

At least ten counts were recorded for this clonotype. The rearrangement joins TRBV4-3 to TRBJ1-5, with D unclear. The V end was cut by 5 bases, the J end by 5 bases, with 10 bases between. This CDR3 has 13 residues. Germline V gene data show CDR1 as LGHNA and CDR2 as YSLEER. Here the CDR3 DNA reads TGCGCCAGCAGCGTCGGGATTTATCAGCCCCAGCATTTT. It translates to CASSVGIYQPQHF.

V and J are TRBV27 and TRBJ2-1, with D possibly TRBD2 on 6 matching bases. The germline gives CDR1 MNHEY, CDR2 SMNVEV (reference sequence). Trimming left V 6 bases short and J 2 bases short, with 23 bases between. CDR3 length: 18 amino acids. DNA for the CDR3: TGTGCCAGCAGCTCTTCCATCGGAGAGCGGGTCGCCTACAATGAGCAGTTCTTC. Its protein is CASSSSIGERVAYNEQFF.